This T cell receptor beta chain was captured in a study of blood T cells in healthy people across ages. With each sample, at least 5 micrograms of total RNA were extracted. This CDR3 has 17 residues. J was trimmed by 2 bases and V by 1 base; bases with no gene match: 6. Germline V lookup: CDR1 MNHNS, CDR2 SASEGT. A J-beta primer mix and a sample-barcoded 5' primer were used in a second PCR of about 7 to 12 cycles. Every cDNA was tagged by a template-switch adaptor with 12 random nucleotides. TCRdb recomputed calls from the 5' RACE reads with MiXCR, one row per CDR3 protein. The sample includes about 570,000 distinct CDR3 sequences, 25% to 30% seen only once; the top ten take around 18%. This clonotype was recorded a few times.

The chain employs TRBV6-1 and TRBJ2-3, with 10 bases aligning to TRBD2. The sequence was collected from an older woman in good health. Sequenced sample: blood. The CDR3 reads CASSEGSGGAFTDTQYF. The CDR3, as DNA: TGTGCCAGCAGTGAAGGCAGCGGGGGGGCGTTCACAGATACGCAGTATTTT.